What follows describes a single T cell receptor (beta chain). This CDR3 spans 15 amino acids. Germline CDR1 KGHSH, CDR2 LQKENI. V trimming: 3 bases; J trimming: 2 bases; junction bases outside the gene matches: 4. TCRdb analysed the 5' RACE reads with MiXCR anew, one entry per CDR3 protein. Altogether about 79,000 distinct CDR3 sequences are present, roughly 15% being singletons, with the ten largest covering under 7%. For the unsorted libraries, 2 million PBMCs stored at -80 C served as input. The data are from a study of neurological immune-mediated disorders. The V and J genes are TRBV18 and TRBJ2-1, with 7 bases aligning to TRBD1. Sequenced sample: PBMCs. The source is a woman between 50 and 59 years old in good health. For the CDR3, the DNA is TGTGCCAGCTCACCTACTACAGGGGCCTACAATGAGCAGTTCTTC. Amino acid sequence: CASSPTTGAYNEQFF.